These T cell receptor beta chains were read from a single sample in a study of early T cells in non-severe SARS-CoV-2 infection. TCRdb independently ran MiXCR on the 5' RACE reads; one entry per CDR3 protein. The sample has about 27,000 distinct CDR3 sequences; about 5% are singletons. Material: whole blood. All receptors come from an adult who was a healthcare worker with PCR-confirmed SARS-CoV-2 infection or an uninfected control (not recorded which). Both conserved end residues are part of each CDR3. Clone size appears in some rows only: once, few, many, or a class for an expanded clone.

TRBV7-2	many	TRBJ2-1	CASSSPRGYEQFF
TRBV6-2/TRBV6-3	many	TRBJ2-1	CASSLDIRSYNEQFF
TRBV9	few	TRBJ1-1	CASALQGNTEAFF
TRBV19	many	TRBJ1-2	CASSPRVAYGYTF
TRBV18	few	TRBJ2-3	CASSRGQATDTQYF
TRBV5-5	many	TRBJ1-4	CASSPPREEKLFF
TRBV18	many	TRBJ2-3	CASSPDWTWQYF
TRBV21-1	many	TRBJ1-1	CASSPRRASEAFF
TRBV5-6	many	TRBJ1-1	CASSFTGNTEAFF
TRBV6-2/TRBV6-3	-	TRBJ1-1	CASSTGQGVITEAFF
TRBV6-6	many	TRBJ2-7	CASSYSPRLGYEQYF
TRBV7-9	few	TRBJ1-1	CASSFTTGAEAFF
TRBV30	-	TRBJ2-2	CAWSLSGRVTGELFF
TRBV12-3/TRBV12-4	medium-sized	TRBJ2-2	CASSAGQNTGELFF
TRBV7-2	few	TRBJ1-2	CASSLSHVRTADGYTF
TRBV28	many	TRBJ2-3	CASSSVASGTDTQYF
TRBV12-3/TRBV12-4	many	TRBJ1-1	CASRDMNTEAFF
TRBV6-1	many	TRBJ2-3	CASSEIGVGSTDTQYF
TRBV29-1	few	TRBJ2-3	CSVLWEAQYF
TRBV28	many	TRBJ2-3	CASSLFGQGDTQYF
TRBV10-3	many	TRBJ1-2	CAISEPPGYTF
TRBV20-1	many	TRBJ2-5	CSARDPRDRVPETQYF
TRBV7-2	few	TRBJ2-3	CASSLAFRAGIYTDTQYF
TRBV19	few	TRBJ1-5	CASSIVRGNQPQHF
TRBV29-1	few	TRBJ1-2	CSAGTGANYGYTF
TRBV20-1	many	TRBJ2-1	CSARSGRAFNEQFF
TRBV18	many	TRBJ1-1	CASSPGGARVNTEAFF
TRBV5-1	many	TRBJ2-3	CASYVLDRAMDTQYF